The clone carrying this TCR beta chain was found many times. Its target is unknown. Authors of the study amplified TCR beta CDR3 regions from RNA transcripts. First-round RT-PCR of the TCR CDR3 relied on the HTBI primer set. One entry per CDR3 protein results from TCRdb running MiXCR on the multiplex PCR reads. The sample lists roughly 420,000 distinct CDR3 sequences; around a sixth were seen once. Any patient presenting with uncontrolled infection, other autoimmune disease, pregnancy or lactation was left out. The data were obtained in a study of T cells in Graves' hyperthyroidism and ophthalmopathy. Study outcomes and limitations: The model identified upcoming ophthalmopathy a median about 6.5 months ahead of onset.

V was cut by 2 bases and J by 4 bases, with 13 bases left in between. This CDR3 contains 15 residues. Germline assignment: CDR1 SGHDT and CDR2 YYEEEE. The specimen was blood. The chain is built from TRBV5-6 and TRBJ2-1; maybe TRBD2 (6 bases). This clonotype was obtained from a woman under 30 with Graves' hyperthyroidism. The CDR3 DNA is TGTGCCAGCAGCTTTCGGACTAACCAATACAATGAGCAGTTCTTC. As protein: CASSFRTNQYNEQFF.